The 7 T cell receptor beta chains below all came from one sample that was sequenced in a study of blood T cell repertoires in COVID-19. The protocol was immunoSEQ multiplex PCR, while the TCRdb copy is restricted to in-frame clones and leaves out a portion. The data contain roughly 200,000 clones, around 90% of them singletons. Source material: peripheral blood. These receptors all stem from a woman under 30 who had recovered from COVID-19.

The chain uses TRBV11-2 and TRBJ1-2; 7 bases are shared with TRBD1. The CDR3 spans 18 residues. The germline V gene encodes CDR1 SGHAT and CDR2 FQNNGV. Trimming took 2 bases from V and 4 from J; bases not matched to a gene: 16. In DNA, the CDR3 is TGTGCCAGCAGCTTAAGCGCCCGGCTCGGACAGGAGATCTATGGCTACACCTTC. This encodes CASSLSARLGQEIYGYTF.

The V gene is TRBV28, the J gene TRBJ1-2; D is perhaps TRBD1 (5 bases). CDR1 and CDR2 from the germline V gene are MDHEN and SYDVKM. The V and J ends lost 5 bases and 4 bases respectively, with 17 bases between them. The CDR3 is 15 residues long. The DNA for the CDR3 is TGTGCCAGCAGTGTACCGGACATAAGTTTCTATGGCTACACCTTC. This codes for CASSVPDISFYGYTF.

The CDR3 bases are TGCGCCAGCAGCCATCTGAGCGAGCAGTACTTC. Protein: CASSHLSEQYF. This chain links TRBV5-1 with TRBJ2-7, with D hard to call. CDR1 is SGHRS and CDR2 is YFSETQ in the germline V gene. The CDR3 is 11 amino acids. Trimming took off 4 bases at V and 6 bases at J, with 8 bases between the two ends. The full variable domain, with the rest looked up from reference TRBV5-1 and TRBJ2-7, is KAGVTQTPRYLIKTRGQQVTLSCSPISGHRSVSWYQQTPGQGLQFLFEYFSETQRNKGNFPGRFSGRQFSNSRSEMNVSTLELGDSALYLCASSHLSEQYFGPGTRLTVT.

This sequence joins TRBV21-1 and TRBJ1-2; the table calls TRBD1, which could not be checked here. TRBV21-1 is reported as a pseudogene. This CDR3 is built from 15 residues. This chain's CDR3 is CASSRWTRLNYGYTF. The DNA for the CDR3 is TGTGCCAGCAGCAGATGGACAAGGCTTAACTATGGCTACACCTTC.

The CDR3: CASSLQGGTGELFF. The CDR3 DNA sequence: TGTGCCAGCAGCTTGCAGGGAGGCACCGGGGAGCTGTTTTTT. This chain uses TRBV5-4 with TRBJ2-2, with D possibly matching TRBD2 (6 bases). The length of the CDR3 is 14 residues. CDR1 is SGHNT, CDR2 YYREEE, per germline (reference sequence). Trimming took 1 base from V and 4 from J, leaving 8 bases between them.

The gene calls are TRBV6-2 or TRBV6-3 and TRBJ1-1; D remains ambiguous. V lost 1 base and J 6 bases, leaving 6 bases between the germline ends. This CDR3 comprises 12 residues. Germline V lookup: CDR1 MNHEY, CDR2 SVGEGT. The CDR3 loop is CASSYLGAEAFF. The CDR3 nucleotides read TGTGCCAGCAGTTACTTGGGAGCTGAAGCTTTCTTT.

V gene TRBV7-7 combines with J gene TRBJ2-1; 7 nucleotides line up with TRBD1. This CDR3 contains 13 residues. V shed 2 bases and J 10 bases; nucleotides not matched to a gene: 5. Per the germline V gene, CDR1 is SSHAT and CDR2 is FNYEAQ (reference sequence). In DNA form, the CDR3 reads TGTGCCAGCAGCTTAAGACAGGGTGGGGAGCAGTTCTTC. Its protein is CASSLRQGGEQFF.